The 5 T cell receptor beta chains below were found in one sample sequenced in a study of T cells in Graves' hyperthyroidism and ophthalmopathy. From RNA transcripts, TCR beta CDR3 regions were amplified. The TCR CDR3 was amplified in a first-round RT-PCR using the HTBI primer set. MiXCR, applied by TCRdb to the multiplex PCR reads, yields one record per CDR3 protein. This sample has roughly 660,000 distinct CDR3 sequences, with approximately 15% found just once. The sample was blood. The origin of the receptors is a man aged 50 to 59 with Graves' hyperthyroidism.

The chain uses TRBV28 and TRBJ2-5; 8 nucleotides agree with TRBD1. Trimming cost V 8 bases and J 4 bases; bases outside gene matches: 6. CDR1 and CDR2 (germline): MDHEN, SYDVKM. CDR3 length: 13 residues. The CDR3 loop reads CASCRGRGETQYF. Here the CDR3 DNA reads TGTGCCAGCTGCAGGGGGCGAGGAGAGACCCAGTACTTC. Looking up the rest from reference TRBV28 and TRBJ2-5 gives the full variable domain: DVKVTQSSRYLVKRTGEKVFLECVQDMDHENMFWYRQDPGLGLRLIYFSYDVKMKEKGDIPEGYSVSREKKERFSLILESASTNQTSMYLCASCRGRGETQYFGPGTRLLVL.

This clonotype was found a few times. The CDR3 DNA is TGCGCCAGCAGCCAGGGGAATTTAAACACTGAAGCTTTCTTT. It is translated as CASSQGNLNTEAFF. The J gene is TRBJ1-1, the V gene TRBV4-1; no reliable D call. The CDR3 contains 14 residues. From germline, CDR1 is MGHRA and CDR2 YSYEKL. V lost 3 bases, J lost 2 bases, and 10 bases lay in between.

The V call is TRBV30, the J call TRBJ1-1, with a possible D match to TRBD1 (5 bases). Germline V gene data show CDR1 as GTSNPN and CDR2 as SVGIG (reference sequence). The CDR3 sequence is 14 residues long. Trimming stripped 2 bases from V and 1 base from J, with 11 bases between. CDR3 DNA: TGTGCCTGGAGTCCTAGGGGAGGGAACACTGAAGCTTTCTTT. The encoded protein is CAWSPRGGNTEAFF. Using reference TRBV30 and TRBJ1-1 for the parts outside the CDR3, the full variable domain is SQTIHQWPATLVQPVGSPLSLECTVEGTSNPNLYWYRQAAGRGLQLLFYSVGIGQISSEVPQNLSASRPQDRQFILSSKKLLLSDSGFYLCAWSPRGGNTEAFFGQGTRLTVV.

The CDR3 DNA is TGTGCCAGCAGTACTAGGGCGGGTGACTCCACAGATACGCAGTATTTT. Protein product: CASSTRAGDSTDTQYF. This chain links TRBV6-1 with TRBJ2-3; D perhaps matches TRBD2 (5 bases). Germline loops: CDR1 MNHNS, CDR2 SASEGT. Trimming removed 5 bases from V and 2 bases from J, with 17 bases in between. This CDR3 has 16 amino acids.

This clonotype was detected a few times. The chain links TRBV5-6 to TRBJ2-1; 9 bases agree with TRBD1. V dropped 6 bases and J dropped 5; count of bases not matched to a gene: 6. CDR1 is SGHDT, CDR2 YYEEEE, per germline. This CDR3 region has 14 residues. This CDR3 reads CASNRDRDNNEQFF. The CDR3 nucleotides are TGTGCCAGCAACCGGGACAGGGATAACAATGAGCAGTTCTTC.